A selection of T cell receptor beta chains follows, all from one sample in a study of shared clonotypes between healthy human individuals. TCRdb keeps only in-frame clones here, not all; method: immunoSEQ multiplex PCR. Of about 490,000 clones listed, over 70% are singletons. The sequenced sample was PBMCs. Receptors originate from a woman aged 40-49 years in good health. Some clones in this sample may be carry-over from other donors' samples. The CDR3 runs from the conserved cysteine through the conserved F or W. The D gene is left open where the match is weak. Only some rows state a clone size, as once, few, many or a class for expanded clones.

TRBJ2-1 once TRBD2 TRBV14 TGTGCCAGCAGCCTACATGTCCTAGCGGTTGACAATGAGCAGTTCTTC CASSLHVLAVDNEQFF
TRBJ1-1 NA NA TRBV10-3 TGTGCCATCAGTGAGTATGACAACACTGAAGCTTTCTTT CAISEYDNTEAFF
TRBJ2-7 NA TRBD2 TRBV7-2 TGTGCCAGCAGCTCCCGCCGACTAGCGGGAAACGACGAGCAGTACTTC CASSSRRLAGNDEQYF
TRBJ2-1 NA NA TRBV7-9 TGTGCCAGCAGCTTAGGATCCCTCAATGGCAATGAGCAGTTCTTC CASSLGSLNGNEQFF
TRBJ2-2 NA TRBD2 TRBV9 TGTGCCAGCAGCTCCCCCGGGGGGGTGGACCCGGACACCGGGGAGCTGTTTTTT CASSSPGGVDPDTGELFF
TRBJ1-1 NA NA TRBV5-1 TGCGCCAGCAGCTTGGCTGATGGGGGTGCTGAAGCTTTCTTT CASSLADGGAEAFF
TRBJ2-1 NA TRBD2 TRBV9 TGTGCCAGCAGCGCCAGCGGGAGGGCCTTTGGTGAGCAGTTCTTC CASSASGRAFGEQFF
TRBJ2-3 NA NA TRBV28 TGTGCCAGCAGTGCCCCCGGGCCGGGCACAGATACGCAGTATTTT CASSAPGPGTDTQYF
TRBJ1-5 NA TRBD1 TRBV7-2 TGTGCCAGCAGCTTAACGGGGACAGCTAATCAGCCCCAGCATTTT CASSLTGTANQPQHF
TRBJ2-5 NA NA TRBV11-2 TGTGCCAGCAGCAGCAGGGGACCCCAAGAGACCCAGTACTTC CASSSRGPQETQYF
TRBJ1-1 NA TRBD1 TRBV28 TGTGCCAGCAGTACGGGACAGGGATATACTGAAGCTTTCTTT CASSTGQGYTEAFF
TRBJ2-1 once TRBD2 TRBV10-2 TGCGCCAGCAGTGATGCGGGAGCCGCCTACAATGAGCAGTTCTTC CASSDAGAAYNEQFF